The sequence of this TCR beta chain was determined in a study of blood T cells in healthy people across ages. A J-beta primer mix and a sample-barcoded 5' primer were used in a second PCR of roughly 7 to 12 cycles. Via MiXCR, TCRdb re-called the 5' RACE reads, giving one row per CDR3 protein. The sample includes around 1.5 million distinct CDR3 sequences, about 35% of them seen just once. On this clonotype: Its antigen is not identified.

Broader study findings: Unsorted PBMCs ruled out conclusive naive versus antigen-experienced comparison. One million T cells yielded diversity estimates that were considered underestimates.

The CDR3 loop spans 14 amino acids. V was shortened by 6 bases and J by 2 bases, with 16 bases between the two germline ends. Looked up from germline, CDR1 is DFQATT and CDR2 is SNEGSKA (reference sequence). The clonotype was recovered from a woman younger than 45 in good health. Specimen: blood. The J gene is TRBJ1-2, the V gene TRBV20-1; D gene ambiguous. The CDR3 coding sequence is TGCAGTGCCATAGTACGAAGATCCAACTATGGCTACACCTTC. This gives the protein CSAIVRRSNYGYTF.